This T cell receptor (beta chain) came from a study of PD-L1 blockade in urothelial cancer (dated by TCRdb to 2015 to 2018). About the investigation overall: Every patient began therapy in about 2014 and was given atezolizumab 1,200 mg intravenously every 3 weeks. About nine tenths of the roughly 29 patients were identified as males with urothelial cancer of bladder origin, and a prior smoking history was reported by 18 of 29 patients. An ECOG performance status of 0 or 1 was recorded for the patients, and 0 to 3 prior chemotherapy regimens had been received by the patients. Blood samples were analyzed at two time points: 3 weeks after treatment start (second dose) and 6 weeks after treatment start. Blood samples gave a median of roughly 150,000 T cells and 80,000 or so unique TCRs, with a median clonality of 0.080. The study was an exploratory multi-omic analysis of somatic, immune and clinical correlates of response to PD-L1 blockade with atezolizumab in urothelial cancer. Pretreatment tumor samples, along with matched peripheral blood serially collected before and after atezolizumab treatment, were subjected to TCR sequencing. Progression-free survival longer than 6 months counted as durable clinical benefit, and TCR features were additionally tested against both progression-free and overall survival. In the same patients who had TCR sequencing, pretreatment tumors also underwent whole exome sequencing and RNA sequencing. Durable clinical benefit was achieved by nine patients but not by the remaining 20. Twenty-nine patients had pretreatment blood TCR-seq, 24 had at least one posttreatment blood collection, and 24 had tumor TCR-seq.

The time point label, read with the paper, signifies: peripheral blood 6 weeks after treatment start. A total of 29 patients with locally advanced or metastatic urothelial carcinoma, treated at Memorial Sloan Kettering on a trial protocol, made up the cohort. Peripheral blood mononuclear cells were collected pretreatment and during treatment, with between 1 and 8 total time points obtained per patient. The Qiagen DNeasy Blood extraction kit was used to purify genomic DNA from total PBMCs and from tumor samples. PBMCs were collected pretreatment and during treatment, and were isolated and stored as previously described. At the junction V is shortened by 3 bases and J by 7 bases; bases outside the gene matches: 9. The germline V gene (reference sequence) supplies CDR1 LNHDA and CDR2 SQIVND. The CDR3 goes from the cysteine to the phenylalanine over 16 residues. The read is trimmed to its CDR3 DNA, 48 bases read in frame from base 1.

To estimate absolute template abundance from read counts, synthetic TCR analog templates were spiked into each PCR. The immunoSEQ assay was used to amplify TCRbeta CDR3 regions from genomic DNA with bias-controlled V and J gene primers. Sequencing of rearranged TCRbeta segments was performed at approximately 20X coverage. The study's processing was this. Clustering was used to correct sequencing errors, and CDR3s were annotated against IMGT so that V, D and J genes could be assigned. Downstream analyses used only productive TCRbeta rearrangements, leaving out any out-of-frame or stop-codon sequences. Clonality was computed as one minus Shannon entropy normalized by the log of the number of unique productive sequences. Clones differing between time points or between blood and tumor were identified using Fisher's exact test with Benjamini-Hochberg correction, with an adjusted p below 0.01 applied as the threshold. Here the immuneACCESS table is served through TCRdb, limited to in-frame sequences with V and J called. Missing clones are a known gap in these copies; in checked studies unresolved V genes cover under half, and the rest lacks a known reason. V and J calls plus clone size are reproduced from that table; the DNA served to infer D and trimming. Across this sample there are 100,000 to 150,000 clones, with around 88% seen only once. 2.4% of the sample is in the top ten clones.

General conclusions and limits of the study: A pretreatment peripheral blood TCR clonality below the median was linked to improved progression-free and overall survival. Greater expansion of tumor-associated TCR clones in peripheral blood 3 weeks after the start of treatment was observed in patients with durable benefit (n of about 20, p = 0.022). Because of the small sample size (n ≈ 31) and the many exploratory analyses performed, the results are intended to be regarded as hypothesis-generating.

This clone was seen once. The antigen this receptor binds is unknown. Base qualities are missing; no much larger clone stands one base away. The specimen comprised PBMCs, sampled around atezolizumab (anti-PD-L1) treatment. This receptor was obtained from a man in his fifties with urothelial cancer. Recombination joined TRBV19 with TRBJ2-3; 11 central bases correspond to TRBD2. The base sequence is TGTGCCAGTAGTATCTTCCTAGCGGGAGGAAGTTATACGCAGTATTTT. This yields the protein CASSIFLAGGSYTQYF.